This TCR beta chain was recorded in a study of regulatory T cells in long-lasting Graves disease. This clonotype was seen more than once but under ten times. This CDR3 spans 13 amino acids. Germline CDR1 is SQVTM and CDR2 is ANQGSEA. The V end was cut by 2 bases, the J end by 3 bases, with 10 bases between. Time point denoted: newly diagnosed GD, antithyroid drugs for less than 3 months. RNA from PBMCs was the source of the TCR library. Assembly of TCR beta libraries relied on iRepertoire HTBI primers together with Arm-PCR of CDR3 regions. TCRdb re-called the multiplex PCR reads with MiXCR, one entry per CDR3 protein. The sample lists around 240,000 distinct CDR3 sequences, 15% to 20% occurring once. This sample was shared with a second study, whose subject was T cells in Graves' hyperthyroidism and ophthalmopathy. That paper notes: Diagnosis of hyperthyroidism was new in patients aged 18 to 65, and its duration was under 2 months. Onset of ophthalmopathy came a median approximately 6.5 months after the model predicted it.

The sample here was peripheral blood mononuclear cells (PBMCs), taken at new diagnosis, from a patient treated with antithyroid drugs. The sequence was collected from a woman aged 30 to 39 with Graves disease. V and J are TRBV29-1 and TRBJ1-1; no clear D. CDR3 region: CSVEMPDHTEAFF. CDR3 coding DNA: TGCAGCGTTGAAATGCCCGACCACACTGAAGCTTTCTTT.